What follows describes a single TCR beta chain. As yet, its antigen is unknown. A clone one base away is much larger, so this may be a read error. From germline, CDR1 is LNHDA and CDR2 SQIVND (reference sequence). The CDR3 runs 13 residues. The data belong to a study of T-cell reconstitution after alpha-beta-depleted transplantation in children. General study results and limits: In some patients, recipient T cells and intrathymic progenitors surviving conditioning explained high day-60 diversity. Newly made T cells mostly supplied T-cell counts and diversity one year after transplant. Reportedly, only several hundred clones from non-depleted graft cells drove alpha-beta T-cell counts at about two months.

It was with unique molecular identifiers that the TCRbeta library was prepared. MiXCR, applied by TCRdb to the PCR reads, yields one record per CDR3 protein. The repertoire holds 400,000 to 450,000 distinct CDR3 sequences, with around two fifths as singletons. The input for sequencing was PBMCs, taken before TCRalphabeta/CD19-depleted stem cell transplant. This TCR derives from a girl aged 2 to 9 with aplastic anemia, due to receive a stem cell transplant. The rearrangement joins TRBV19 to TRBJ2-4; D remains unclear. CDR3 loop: CASSVGKLNTQYF. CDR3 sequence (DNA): TGTGCCAGTAGCGTCGGCAAGCTTAACACTCAGTACTTC.